This T cell receptor (beta chain) comes out of a study of blood T cell repertoires in COVID-19. On the study more broadly: The United States, Italy and Spain provided the acute and convalescent COVID-19 samples. T cells, B-cell-depleted T cells, or PBMCs provided the cDNA or gDNA that served as material.

Authors' analysis steps: Reference gene primer amplification gave estimated nucleated cell counts. TCRdb keeps only in-frame clones here, not all; method: immunoSEQ multiplex PCR. D and trimming were read from the DNA, whereas the V and J calls and clone size are those reported in that table. The table has 310,000 or so clones, about 90% seen once. This CDR3 is built from 14 residues. V was clipped by 6 bases and J by 3 bases; unmatched bases: 7. Germline CDR1 is MDHEN and CDR2 is SYDVKM. This clone was observed once. This TCR was sampled from a woman aged 50 to 60 who had recovered from COVID-19. V gene TRBV28 combines with J gene TRBJ2-7; TRBD2 matches at 8 bases. The sequenced sample consisted of peripheral blood. This chain's CDR3 is CASRSGTSYYEQYF. Written as DNA, the CDR3 is TGTGCCAGCAGGAGCGGGACTAGTTACTACGAGCAGTACTTC. Based on the CDR3 plus reference TRBV28 and TRBJ2-7, the full variable domain is DVKVTQSSRYLVKRTGEKVFLECVQDMDHENMFWYRQDPGLGLRLIYFSYDVKMKEKGDIPEGYSVSREKKERFSLILESASTNQTSMYLCASRSGTSYYEQYFGPGTRLTVT.